A selection of T cell receptor beta chains follows, all from one sample in a study of cytomegalovirus exposure and HLA in healthy donors. The repertoire was sequenced with immunoSEQ multiplex PCR; TCRdb's copy has only in-frame clones and lacks some. The listing records about 120,000 clones. Sequencing was done on a sample of PBMCs. Source of these receptors: a woman between 35 and 50 years old in good health and CMV-seropositive. Each CDR3 is given with its conserved first and last residue. The D gene is left open where the match is weak.

j_gene	d_gene	v_gene	len	CDR3nt	CDR3aa
TRBJ1-3	.	TRBV28	15	TGTGCCAGCAGTTTAGTAGCCGGTCCTGGAAACACCATATATTTT	CASSLVAGPGNTIYF
TRBJ1-4	.	TRBV10-3	15	TGTGCCATCTGTCCAGGAGGGGCGCCGGGGGAAAAACTGTTTTTT	CAICPGGAPGEKLFF
TRBJ2-7	TRBD2	TRBV28	17	TGTGCCAGCAGTTTTAGGACTAGCGGGAGGCCAAGCTACGAGCAGTACTTC	CASSFRTSGRPSYEQYF
TRBJ2-7	.	TRBV6-6	12	TGTGCCAGCAGTATTCAGGGATACGAGCAGTACTTC	CASSIQGYEQYF
TRBJ1-4	TRBD1	TRBV5-6	19	TGTGCCAGCAGCTTCGCAGGGACAGGGGGTCGCCTAGCACGAGAAAAACTGTTTTTT	CASSFAGTGGRLAREKLFF
TRBJ1-3	.	TRBV28	13	TGTGCCAGCAGTTTCCAGGGTCGGAACACCATATATTTT	CASSFQGRNTIYF
TRBJ2-7	.	TRBV5-1	15	TGCGCCAGCAGCCTAAGCCACAGGGATCAGGGCGAGCAGTACTTC	CASSLSHRDQGEQYF
TRBJ1-2	.	TRBV7-9	12	TGTGCCAGCAGCCGTCAGGACTATGGCTACACCTTC	CASSRQDYGYTF
TRBJ1-2	.	TRBV6-1	13	TGTGCCAGCAGTGAACGAGGGAACTATGGCTACACCTTC	CASSERGNYGYTF
TRBJ2-1	.	TRBV9	14	TGTGCCAGCAGCTCCCCGCTATCTAGTGGTGAGCAGTTCTTC	CASSSPLSSGEQFF
TRBJ2-3	.	TRBV5-6	15	TGTGCCAGCAGCTTGGGGCCGACTTCCACAGATACGCAGTATTTT	CASSLGPTSTDTQYF
TRBJ1-6	TRBD1	TRBV27	16	TGTGCCAGCAGTTTAGGGACAGGGCTAGGGGTATTCACCCTCCACTTT	CASSLGTGLGVFTLHF
TRBJ1-4	.	TRBV7-2	15	TGTGCCAGCAGCTTAACAGGCGGCACTAATGAAAAACTGTTTTTT	CASSLTGGTNEKLFF
TRBJ2-5	TRBD1	TRBV2	14	TGTGCCAGCAGTGAAACGACAGGGTCAGAGACCCAGTACTTC	CASSETTGSETQYF
TRBJ1-3	.	TRBV11-2	16	TGTGCCAGCGCCCTCGGGAACAGTCACTCTGGAAACACCATATATTTT	CASALGNSHSGNTIYF
TRBJ2-7	TRBD1	TRBV6-5	15	TGTGCCAGCAGCCCAGTCTGGGACAGCGTCTACGAGCAGTACTTC	CASSPVWDSVYEQYF
TRBJ1-5	TRBD1	TRBV19	13	TGTGCCAGTAAGACAGGGGGCTATCAGCCCCAGCATTTT	CASKTGGYQPQHF
TRBJ1-5	.	TRBV6-6	14	TGTGCCAGCTCCCCAAGGTGGGCCAATCAGCCCCAGCATTTT	CASSPRWANQPQHF
TRBJ2-1	TRBD1	TRBV5-1	15	TGCGCCAGCAGCCCCGCGGACAGGGGTCCGGGGGAGCAGTTCTTC	CASSPADRGPGEQFF
TRBJ2-5	.	TRBV5-1	15	TGCGCCAGCAGCTTGGAAGTCAGGGGAGCGGAGACCCAGTACTTC	CASSLEVRGAETQYF
TRBJ2-1	TRBD2	TRBV5-4	15	TGTGCCAGCAGCGGCGGGGCGCGGGGGTACAATGAGCAGTTCTTC	CASSGGARGYNEQFF
TRBJ1-1	TRBD1	TRBV20-1	11	TGCAGTGCTCCGACAGGGAAAGAAGCTTTCTTT	CSAPTGKEAFF
TRBJ2-3	.	TRBV9	14	TGCGCCAGCAGCGCTGACATCGGCGGGGATACGCAGTATTTT	CASSADIGGDTQYF
TRBJ2-7	TRBD1	TRBV19	14	TGTGCCAGTAGTCCCCTGACAGGGCAGGGCGAGCAGTACTTC	CASSPLTGQGEQYF
TRBJ1-2	.	TRBV4-3	16	TGCGCCAGCAGCCAAGGGGTCCGGGACATGTTCTATGGCTACACCTTC	CASSQGVRDMFYGYTF
TRBJ2-7	.	TRBV7-7	15	TGTGCTAGCAGCTTAGCTGCAGGGGCACCGAACGAGCAGTACTTC	CASSLAAGAPNEQYF
TRBJ2-6	.	TRBV28	17	TGTGCCAGCAGTTGGGAGGCAGGGCCCCCTGGGGCCAACGTCCTGACTTTC	CASSWEAGPPGANVLTF
TRBJ1-6	.	TRBV6-1	14	TGTGCCAGCAGTGAAAGGGGCTCGGGCTCACCCCTCCACTTT	CASSERGSGSPLHF
TRBJ2-1	.	TRBV7-7	17	TGTGCCAGCAGCTCGACTGCCGGGACTGGGCGGTTAAATGAGCAGTTCTTC	CASSSTAGTGRLNEQFF
TRBJ1-2	.	TRBV6-6	15	TGTGCCAGCAGTTACAATGGGGGGGGAGGTTATGGCTACACCTTC	CASSYNGGGGYGYTF
TRBJ2-2	.	TRBV28	16	TGTGCCAGCAGTTTGCAGGGGATGTCGGGAACCGGGGAGCTGTTTTTT	CASSLQGMSGTGELFF
TRBJ2-7	.	TRBV5-1	11	TGCGCCAGCAGTTCCGCCTACGAACAGTACTTC	CASSSAYEQYF
TRBJ2-5	TRBD2	TRBV28	16	TGTGCCAGCAGTGCCCCGGGACTAGCGGGACAAGAGACCCAGTACTTC	CASSAPGLAGQETQYF
TRBJ2-3	TRBD2	TRBV28	17	TGTGCCAGCAGTTTTTTCCCCATAGCGGGAAGCACAGATACGCAGTATTTT	CASSFFPIAGSTDTQYF
TRBJ1-4	TRBD1	TRBV28	19	TGTGCCAGCAGTTTAGGGACAGGGGGCTTAAGGGGAACTAATGAAAAACTGTTTTTT	CASSLGTGGLRGTNEKLFF